A single sample gave rise to the 23 T cell receptor beta chains below, sequenced in a study of early stage breast cancer tumors. Libraries were prepared by immunoSEQ multiplex PCR; TCRdb keeps only in-frame clonotypes and omits some of them. The sample records 8,500 to 10,000 clones, about 78% being singletons. The sequencing input was normal breast tissue next to the tumor. These receptors all come from a person aged 35-50 years with breast cancer.

The chain combines TRBV18 with TRBJ1-5; 7 bases line up with TRBD1. This CDR3 has 18 residues. Germline V gives CDR1 KGHSH, CDR2 LQKENI. With 0 bases clipped from V and 3 bases from J, the junction kept 11 bases outside the gene matches. In DNA form, the CDR3 reads TGTGCCAGCTCACCACCGGACAGGACAAGTACTTTCAATCAGCCCCAGCATTTT. Translating gives CASSPPDRTSTFNQPQHF.

V and J are TRBV27 and TRBJ1-2, with TRBD1 identical over 7 bases. V was pared by 6 bases and J by 4 bases, with 8 bases of the junction left unmatched. The CDR3 is 14 amino acids. Germline V gives CDR1 MNHEY, CDR2 SMNVEV (reference sequence). The CDR3 loop reads CASRRQGLFYGYTF. CDR3 nucleotides: TGTGCCAGCAGGAGACAGGGATTGTTCTATGGCTACACCTTC.

This chain uses TRBV5-1 with TRBJ2-1, with TRBD2 matching 12 bases. CDR1 and CDR2 from the germline V gene are SGHRS and YFSETQ. The V gene end was trimmed by 4 bases and the J gene end by 7 bases; junction bases not matched to a gene: 6. The CDR3 is 15 amino acids. The CDR3 DNA reads as TGCGCCAGCAGCACACTAGCGGGAGGCCTGAATGAGCAGTTCTTC. Its translation: CASSTLAGGLNEQFF.

This sequence joins TRBV6-5 and TRBJ2-1; D gene uncertain. This CDR3 is 9 amino acids long. CDR1 is MNHEY and CDR2 is SVGAGI in the germline V gene. The V end lost 6 bases, the J end lost 13 bases, and 7 bases lay between the germline ends. The CDR3 sequence: CASSPPQFF. DNA for the CDR3: TGTGCCAGCAGCCCCCCCCAGTTCTTC.

This clone was found a few times. The chain carries TRBV5-1 and TRBJ1-4; D might be TRBD1 (5 bases). V was pared by 0 bases and J by 8 bases, with 17 bases between. There are 16 residues in the CDR3. From germline, CDR1 is SGHRS and CDR2 YFSETQ. The CDR3 DNA is TGCGCCAGCAGCTTGGAACCAGGGCGCTCCGTGGAAAAACTGTTTTTT. Amino acids: CASSLEPGRSVEKLFF.

DNA for the CDR3: TGCGCCAGCAGCTTGGAGCCGGGGATCACAGATACGCAGTATTTT. It yields the protein CASSLEPGITDTQYF. The chain combines TRBV5-1 with TRBJ2-3; D possibly corresponds to TRBD2 (5 bases). This CDR3 region has 15 residues. V was shortened by 0 bases and J by 2 bases, with 10 bases between the two germline ends. CDR1 and CDR2 from the germline V gene are SGHRS and YFSETQ.

The V gene is TRBV30, the J gene TRBJ2-7; 11 bases are shared with TRBD1. There are 15 residues in the CDR3. V lost 1 base to trimming and J lost 5 bases; unmatched junction nucleotides: 7. CDR1 and CDR2 from the germline V gene are GTSNPN and SVGIG (reference sequence). CDR3 in amino acids: CAWSGTGGKVDEQYF. For the CDR3, the DNA is TGTGCCTGGAGTGGGACAGGGGGCAAGGTGGACGAGCAGTACTTC.

CDR3 sequence (DNA): TGCAGCGTTGTTTTGGGGGGGAGAATCACTGAAGCTTTCTTT. Protein product: CSVVLGGRITEAFF. The chain employs TRBV29-1 and TRBJ1-1; possible D gene TRBD1, 5 bases. The CDR3 extends over 14 amino acids. V was pared by 4 bases and J by 4 bases, with 16 bases between. Germline loops: CDR1 SQVTM, CDR2 ANQGSEA.

J is TRBJ1-1 and V is TRBV5-1, with D possibly TRBD1 on 6 matching bases. The V gene's germline CDR1 is SGHRS and CDR2 YFSETQ. Between the trimmed V and J ends, which lost 1 base and 2 bases, there was a span of 15 bases. This CDR3 has 16 residues. This CDR3 reads CASSLQGTGTNTEAFF. The DNA of the CDR3 is TGCGCCAGCAGCTTGCAAGGTACAGGGACTAACACTGAAGCTTTCTTT.

The V gene is TRBV30, the J gene TRBJ2-3; 13 nucleotides line up with TRBD2. With V trimmed by 1 base and J by 5 bases, 0 bases remained unmatched. This CDR3 is built from 14 residues. Germline CDR1 is GTSNPN and CDR2 is SVGIG (reference sequence). CDR3: CAWSGTSGGDTQYF. The CDR3 DNA sequence: TGTGCCTGGAGTGGGACTAGCGGGGGAGATACGCAGTATTTT. The full variable domain, completed using reference TRBV30 and TRBJ2-3, is SQTIHQWPATLVQPVGSPLSLECTVEGTSNPNLYWYRQAAGRGLQLLFYSVGIGQISSEVPQNLSASRPQDRQFILSSKKLLLSDSGFYLCAWSGTSGGDTQYFGPGTRLTVL.

On this clone: At one boundary the junction diverges from the germline segment, which might be a read error. Additional DNA sequences in this sample encode the identical CDR3. This chain connects TRBV30 to TRBJ2-5, with D uncertain. The CDR3 loop spans 12 amino acids. Germline lookup yields CDR1 GTSNPN and CDR2 SVGIG (reference sequence). The CDR3 is CAWSGPRETQYF. CDR3 nucleotide sequence: TGTGCCTGGAGTGGACCTCGAGAGACTCAGTACTTC.

This chain connects TRBV5-4 to TRBJ2-1, with no clear D. Trimming removed 2 bases at V and 0 bases at J, with 9 bases between. Germline CDR1 and CDR2: SGHNT and YYREEE (reference sequence). The CDR3 length is 15 residues. In nucleotides, the CDR3 is TGTGCCAGCAGCTTCTCCTGGAGCTCCTACAATGAGCAGTTCTTC. Its translation: CASSFSWSSYNEQFF.

The rearrangement joins TRBV5-4 to TRBJ2-1; D uncertain. Trimming pared 0 bases from V and 6 bases from J, leaving 16 bases between. The germline CDR1 and CDR2 sequences are SGHNT and YYREEE (reference sequence). The CDR3 covers 16 residues. The DNA for the CDR3 is TGTGCCAGCAGCTTGGGTTCCCCCCTAGGTTCCAATGAGCAGTTCTTC. It specifies CASSLGSPLGSNEQFF.

The chain joins TRBV27 to TRBJ2-5; 15 bases map to TRBD2. Germline CDR1 is MNHEY and CDR2 is SMNVEV (reference sequence). This CDR3 comprises 16 residues. V shed 5 bases and J 5 bases; nucleotides not matched to a gene: 6. The CDR3 spells CASSNGLAGGMETQYF. DNA of the CDR3: TGTGCCAGCAGTAACGGACTAGCGGGAGGGATGGAGACCCAGTACTTC.

This chain joins TRBV6-6 and TRBJ2-3; 7 nucleotides match TRBD2. The CDR3 covers 14 residues. The V gene's germline CDR1 is MNHNY and CDR2 SVGAGI (reference sequence). Trimming cost V 5 bases and J 5 bases; bases outside gene matches: 7. CDR3 region: CASSLAGVGDTQYF. CDR3 DNA sequence: TGTGCCAGCAGTCTGGCGGGAGTAGGAGATACGCAGTATTTT.

The chain carries TRBV18 and TRBJ2-2, with D perhaps TRBD1 (5 bases). This CDR3 contains 15 residues. Trimming pared 3 bases from V and 3 bases from J, leaving 11 bases between. The germline gives CDR1 KGHSH, CDR2 LQKENI. CDR3 sequence (DNA): TGTGCCAGCTCACCGGTCCAGGGTTACACCGGGGAGCTGTTTTTT. Its translation is CASSPVQGYTGELFF.

The rearrangement uses TRBV5-6 and TRBJ1-5; D possibly corresponds to TRBD1 (6 bases). This CDR3 is built from 14 residues. CDR1 is SGHDT, CDR2 YYEEEE, per germline. The V end was cut by 2 bases, the J end by 3 bases, with 9 bases between. In DNA form, the CDR3 reads TGTGCCAGCAGCTTAGAGGGGGTCAATCAGCCCCAGCATTTT. It translates to CASSLEGVNQPQHF.

The chain couples TRBV5-1 to TRBJ2-2, with 7 bases lining up with TRBD2. V was pared by 2 bases and J by 3 bases, with 1 base of the junction left unmatched. CDR3 length: 14 amino acids. Germline assignment: CDR1 SGHRS and CDR2 YFSETQ. As DNA, the CDR3 is TGCGCCAGCAGCTTTGGGGGGGACACCGGGGAGCTGTTTTTT. It specifies CASSFGGDTGELFF.

The rearrangement uses TRBV2 and TRBJ1-1; 8 bases match TRBD1. Germline CDR1 reads SNHLY; CDR2 reads FYNNEI. The CDR3 totals 13 residues. J lost 4 bases, V lost 6 bases, and 4 bases had no gene match. The CDR3 DNA reads TGTGCCAGCAGGGACAGGGAGACCACTGAAGCTTTCTTT. Protein product: CASRDRETTEAFF.

This clone was recorded a few times. This chain connects TRBV5-4 to TRBJ1-2; TRBD1 is a possible D gene (6 bases). There are 15 residues in the CDR3. Germline lookup yields CDR1 SGHNT and CDR2 YYREEE (reference sequence). Trimming shortened V by 4 bases and J by 8 bases, and 21 bases separated the two germline ends. This CDR3 is CASSQPSTGLGGYTF. The CDR3 DNA reads TGTGCCAGCAGCCAACCCTCCACAGGGCTCGGAGGCTACACCTTC. The full variable domain, its missing parts supplied by reference TRBV5-4 and TRBJ1-2, is ETGVTQSPTHLIKTRGQQVTLRCSSQSGHNTVSWYQQALGQGPQFIFQYYREEENGRGNFPPRFSGLQFPNYSSELNVNALELDDSALYLCASSQPSTGLGGYTFGSGTRLTVV.

The chain couples TRBV6-6 to TRBJ1-2; TRBD1 is a possible D gene (6 bases). Germline CDR1 reads MNHNY; CDR2 reads SVGAGI (reference sequence). The CDR3 loop spans 16 amino acids. The ends were cut back, 0 bases at V and 2 bases at J, with 13 bases in the middle. In DNA, the CDR3 is TGTGCCAGCAGTTACTCGACCCGGGGGCGCAACTATGGCTACACCTTC. Translation gives CASSYSTRGRNYGYTF.

The rearrangement joins TRBV5-1 to TRBJ1-2, with 7 nucleotides matching TRBD1. CDR1 is SGHRS, CDR2 YFSETQ, per germline. V gave up 2 bases and J gave up 4 bases; unmatched junction bases: 8. CDR3 length equals 15 residues. The CDR3: CASSLFEGGGYGYTF. The CDR3 DNA reads TGCGCCAGCAGCTTATTTGAAGGGGGCGGCTATGGCTACACCTTC.

V usage is TRBV2 and J usage is TRBJ2-7, with TRBD1 identical over 7 bases. V dropped 9 bases and J dropped 0; count of bases not matched to a gene: 8. CDR3 length equals 14 residues. CDR1 and CDR2 from the germline V gene are SNHLY and FYNNEI. The CDR3 DNA reads TGTGCCAGACAGGGGAACCTCGACTCCTACGAGCAGTACTTC. Translating gives CARQGNLDSYEQYF.